The entry that follows covers one T cell receptor beta chain sequence. This clonotype was detected ten times or more. Its antigen remains undetermined. No quality values exist for individual bases; no much larger clone is one base distant. These data originate in a study of CD8+CD57+ T cells in acquired aplastic anemia (dated by TCRdb to the late 2010s). For the wider study: A mean of approximately 3 ug of DNA, ranging from roughly 0.19 to 27.4 ug, was extracted from sorted CD4+ and CD8+ cells. An average of approximately 9.8 million reads for CD4+ cells and 12 million or so reads for CD8+ cells was obtained from healthy donor samples. General study outcomes and caveats: Around 28 CD8+ CDR3 sequences were found to be shared between patients and controls, but these sequences appeared to be highly expressed in patients and within the immunodominant clones of the patients. Patients and healthy controls showed no significant difference in CD8+ Simpson's diversity (P=0.060).

There are 17 amino acids in the CDR3, from cysteine to phenylalanine inclusive. CDR3 DNA only is kept here, 51 bases in frame from base 1. CDR1 and CDR2, looked up from the germline V gene, are MNHNS and SASEGT. Germline trimming: 6 bases from V, 3 bases from J; junction bases outside gene matches: 12. Genomic DNA was used as template for profiling of TCR beta VDJ combinations and CDR3 sequences. An Illumina HiSeq 2000 was used for TCR repertoire sequencing. The authors' pipeline ran thus. Repertoires were assessed using TRBV/TRBJ rearrangement plots, CDR3 size and DJ length profiles, and Simpson's diversity index. The most abundant DNA sequence in the deep sequencing data was taken as the immunodominant clone. CDR3 amino acid sequences were screened for sharing across subjects and were compared with published repertoires and the VDJdb database. The public sequencing data were trimmed at Q25 with fastp and processed into clonotypes with MiXCR by TCRdb, which kept only in-frame beta chains. Rows are unified per CDR3 protein, each entry keeping the most common DNA and genes. TCRdb's processing, not the authors', yielded these V and J calls. The sample includes some 200,000 distinct CDR3 sequences, with 30% to 40% observed a single time. The top ten hold around 1.1% of the sample.

In the study, sorted CD4+ and CD8+ blood T cells from patients with severe aplastic anemia and from healthy subjects underwent deep sequencing of TCR repertoires. Ficoll-Paque density gradient centrifugation was used to isolate peripheral blood mononuclear cells. CD4+ and CD8+ T cells were sorted by FACS or magnetic beads before DNA extraction. Sample: sorted CD4+, CD8+, or CD8+CD57+ T cells (not recorded which) from PBMCs. This receptor chain uses TRBV6-1 and TRBJ2-7, with TRBD2 identical over 12 junction bases. The receptor was isolated from a human donor in good health, serving as a control. The nucleotide sequence reads as follows: TGTGCCAGCAGCCGCGGAGGGCTAGCGGGGGGGAACTACGAGCAGTACTTC. Its protein reads: CASSRGGLAGGNYEQYF.